The next 26 T cell receptor beta chains were all read from a single sample in a study of Graves' ophthalmopathy and Graves' hyperthyroidism. The authors amplified TCR beta CDR3 regions from RNA transcripts. HTBI primers primed a first-round RT-PCR, and a second-round multiplex PCR followed. TCRdb fed the multiplex PCR reads into MiXCR, producing one record per CDR3 protein. The sample lists over a million distinct CDR3 sequences, about two fifths occurring once. The specimen sequenced was peripheral blood or thyroid tissue (not recorded which). The receptors derive from an adult man with Graves' hyperthyroidism.

This clonotype was picked up many times. The chain combines TRBV29-1 with TRBJ2-6; possibly TRBD1 for D (6 bases). CDR1 and CDR2 from the germline V gene are SQVTM and ANQGSEA. The CDR3 loop spans 14 amino acids. The ends were cut back, 6 bases at V and 4 bases at J, with 13 bases in the middle. The CDR3 here is CSVTGSVGANVLTF. The CDR3 bases are TGCAGCGTAACAGGGTCGGTCGGGGCCAACGTCCTGACTTTC.

This chain joins TRBV2 and TRBJ2-5, with TRBD1 matching over 8 bases. The germline V gene encodes CDR1 SNHLY and CDR2 FYNNEI. V shed 7 bases and J 4 bases; nucleotides not matched to a gene: 5. CDR3 length equals 13 residues. CDR3 DNA sequence: TGTGCCAGCACGGACAGGGACCGAGAGACCCAGTACTTC. This codes for CASTDRDRETQYF. Combining the CDR3 with reference TRBV2 and TRBJ2-5 gives the whole variable domain EPEVTQTPSHQVTQMGQEVILRCVPISNHLYFYWYRQILGQKVEFLVSFYNNEISEKSEIFDDQFSVERPDGSNFTLKIRSTKLEDSAMYFCASTDRDRETQYFGPGTRLLVL.

This clonotype was counted a few times. This rearrangement joins TRBV28 to TRBJ1-3; D call uncertain. CDR3 length equals 11 residues. In germline, CDR1 is MDHEN, CDR2 SYDVKM. The V end lost 8 bases, the J end lost 5 bases, and 7 bases lay between the germline ends. The CDR3 coding sequence is TGTGCCAGCTCTAGGAGAAACACCATATATTTT. Its protein product is CASSRRNTIYF.

The chain carries TRBV11-2 and TRBJ2-7; D not resolved. The germline V and J ends were trimmed by 8 bases and 6 bases, with 17 bases remaining between them. This CDR3 has 13 residues. CDR1 SGHAT and CDR2 FQNNGV come from the germline V gene. CDR3 residues: CASQTNPGREQYF. The CDR3 DNA reads TGTGCCAGCCAAACGAATCCCGGGCGCGAGCAGTACTTC.

Ten or more counts support this clonotype. The chain has TRBV7-8 and TRBJ1-3; D remains ambiguous. CDR1 is SGHVS, CDR2 FQNEAQ, per germline. V lost 2 bases, J lost 3 bases, and 5 bases lay in between. CDR3 length: 13 amino acids. The CDR3 nucleotides are TGTGCCAGCAGCTTACGAGTTGGAAACACCATATATTTT. This gives the protein CASSLRVGNTIYF. Based on the CDR3 plus reference TRBV7-8 and TRBJ1-3, the full variable domain is GAGVSQSPRYKVAKRGQDVALRCDPISGHVSLFWYQQALGQGPEFLTYFQNEAQLDKSGLPSDRFFAERPEGSVSTLKIQRTQQEDSAVYLCASSLRVGNTIYFGEGSWLTVV.

The chain couples TRBV4-1 to TRBJ2-2; D ambiguous. V lost 1 base and J lost 4, with 7 bases in between. This CDR3 comprises 14 residues. The germline CDR1 and CDR2 sequences are MGHRA and YSYEKL. In DNA, the CDR3 is TGCGCCAGCAGCCAAGGGAAGGGCACCGGGGAGCTGTTTTTT. It is translated as CASSQGKGTGELFF.

This clonotype turned up a few times. This rearrangement joins TRBV25-1 to TRBJ2-5; D remains ambiguous. The CDR3 loop spans 11 amino acids. CDR1 MGHDK and CDR2 SYGVNS come from the germline V gene. Trimming cost V 8 bases and J 7 bases, with 11 bases left between them. Here the CDR3 DNA reads TGTGCCAGCGGAGCCGTGAGGACCCAGTACTTC. Translated: CASGAVRTQYF.

This chain connects TRBV7-3 to TRBJ2-5; D gene uncertain. Per the germline V gene, CDR1 is SGHTA and CDR2 is FQGTGA. V lost 5 bases, J lost 5 bases, and 18 bases lay in between. The CDR3 is 15 amino acids. The CDR3 bases are TGTGCCAGCAGCCAAGTAGCCCGGGTTCTCGAGACCCAGTACTTC. Its protein is CASSQVARVLETQYF.

This clonotype was detected many times. The chain links TRBV14 to TRBJ2-7, with D perhaps matching TRBD1 (5 bases). Germline CDR1 is SGHDN and CDR2 is FVKESK. The CDR3 runs 13 residues. Trimming left V 1 base short and J 5 bases short, with 9 bases between. CDR3 in DNA: TGTGCCAGCAGCCAAGCGACAGTCCACGAGCAGTACTTC. Translated: CASSQATVHEQYF.

This clonotype was seen many times. V usage is TRBV7-9 and J usage is TRBJ2-7; TRBD1 aligns across 9 bases. The CDR3 extends over 14 amino acids. Germline assignment: CDR1 SEHNR and CDR2 FQNEAQ (reference sequence). Unmatched junction bases numbered 4, after V lost 2 bases and J lost 5 bases. The CDR3 DNA sequence: TGTGCCAGCAGCTTATTGGGACAGGGACACGAGCAGTACTTC. Its translation: CASSLLGQGHEQYF.

This clonotype has a count of ten or more. V and J are TRBV10-2 and TRBJ2-5, with 14 nucleotides matching TRBD2. With 5 bases clipped from V and 4 bases from J, the junction kept 12 bases outside the gene matches. The CDR3 is made up of 18 amino acids. Germline V CDR1 and CDR2: WSHSY, SAAADI. This CDR3 reads CASSWGTSGSGGGETQYF. The CDR3 coding sequence is TGCGCCAGCAGTTGGGGGACTAGCGGGAGCGGGGGCGGAGAGACCCAGTACTTC.

V gene TRBV9 combines with J gene TRBJ2-5, with TRBD2 as a possible D gene (5 bases). This CDR3 is 16 amino acids long. V shed 4 bases and J shed 1 base, with 17 bases lying between them. In germline, CDR1 is SGDLS, CDR2 YYNGEE. As DNA, the CDR3 is TGTGCCAGCAGCCCCGGGAATAGGGCGGCCCAAGAGACCCAGTACTTC. This sequence encodes CASSPGNRAAQETQYF.

The chain recombines TRBV20-1 with TRBJ2-7, with unresolved D. The CDR3 runs 12 residues. Germline-derived CDR1 and CDR2 are DFQATT and SNEGSKA (reference sequence). Trimming removed 0 bases from V and 6 bases from J, with 9 bases in between. Written as DNA, the CDR3 is TGCAGTGCTAGAGAGAAATTATGCGAGCAGTACTTC. The encoded protein is CSAREKLCEQYF.

This clonotype was counted between two and nine times. The chain combines TRBV18 with TRBJ1-3; D is ambiguous. Trimming took 2 bases from V and 0 from J, leaving 11 bases between them. The germline V gene has CDR1 KGHSH and CDR2 LQKENI. The CDR3 has 16 residues. CDR3 sequence (DNA): TGTGCCAGCTCACCATCCGAGGGATCCTCTGGAAACACCATATATTTT. Translating it yields CASSPSEGSSGNTIYF.

This sequence joins TRBV13 and TRBJ1-2; 8 positions agree with TRBD1. With 0 bases clipped from V and 4 bases from J, the junction kept 1 base outside the gene matches. CDR1 and CDR2 from the germline V gene are PRHDT and FYEKMQ (reference sequence). The CDR3 is made up of 14 amino acids. The CDR3 reads CASSLGRGLYGYTF. CDR3 DNA: TGTGCCAGCAGCTTAGGCAGGGGGCTCTATGGCTACACCTTC.

This clonotype has ten or more counts. The chain couples TRBV7-9 to TRBJ1-6, with 9 bases identical to TRBD1. V gave up 0 bases and J gave up 14 bases; unmatched junction bases: 11. The CDR3 sequence is 16 residues long. The germline gives CDR1 SEHNR, CDR2 FQNEAQ (reference sequence). CDR3 DNA sequence: TGTGCCAGCAGCTTAGCCCAGGGACAGGGTGTCTCCACCCTCCACTTT. It codes for CASSLAQGQGVSTLHF.

Notes on this clonotype: This may be a read error: a much more frequent sequence differs by one nucleotide. The chain employs TRBV15 and TRBJ2-7; 11 positions match TRBD1. CDR1 and CDR2 (germline): LNHNV, YYDKDF (reference sequence). CDR3 length: 16 residues. Here the CDR3 reads CATSRARTGGIYVQYF. CDR3 nucleotide sequence: TGTGCCACCAGCAGAGCAAGGACAGGGGGCATTTACGTGCAGTACTTC.

This chain uses TRBV7-2 with TRBJ1-2; a weak D match, TRBD1 (5 bases). The CDR3 has 15 residues. CDR1 is SGHTA and CDR2 is FQGNSA in the germline V gene. V gave up 5 bases and J gave up 4 bases, with 17 bases separating them. The CDR3 DNA reads as TGTGCCAGCAGCCCCAGAGGGCAGGGAATCTATGGCTACACCTTC. Translation gives CASSPRGQGIYGYTF.

The chain carries TRBV27 and TRBJ2-7, with a possible D match to TRBD1 (5 bases). The ends were cut back, 5 bases at V and 2 bases at J, with 16 bases in the middle. The CDR3 covers 15 residues. CDR1 and CDR2 (germline): MNHEY, SMNVEV (reference sequence). This chain's CDR3 is CASSAPLAGTYEQYF. The DNA of the CDR3 is TGTGCCAGCAGTGCCCCGTTGGCAGGGACCTACGAGCAGTACTTC.

This clonotype occurred a few times. CDR3 in amino acids: CASSPRAGFLQPQHF. In DNA, the CDR3 is TGTGCCAGCAGTCCCCGGGCAGGATTCCTACAGCCCCAGCATTTT. V and J are TRBV12-3 or TRBV12-4 and TRBJ1-5; D unresolved. Trimming took off 5 bases at V and 7 bases at J, with 18 bases between the two ends. The CDR3 consists of 15 residues.

This clonotype was recorded a few times. The chain is built from TRBV28 and TRBJ2-7; D is undetermined. There are 12 residues in the CDR3. Germline V gene lookup returns CDR1 MDHEN and CDR2 SYDVKM. V lost 3 bases to trimming and J lost 6 bases, with 9 bases between them. The CDR3 is CASSFLSFEQYF. CDR3 DNA: TGTGCCAGCAGTTTTCTGAGCTTCGAGCAGTACTTC.

In its sample, this clonotype was seen a few times. The chain couples TRBV9 to TRBJ2-7, with 7 positions matching TRBD1. The V and J ends lost 2 bases and 5 bases, in that order; junction bases with no gene match: 10. CDR3 length: 15 amino acids. Per the germline V gene, CDR1 is SGDLS and CDR2 is YYNGEE. For the CDR3, the DNA is TGTGCCAGCAGCGTCCAAGGACAGGTCCAGGACGAGCAGTACTTC. This translates into CASSVQGQVQDEQYF.

This clonotype has a count of ten or more. The rearrangement links TRBV20-1 to TRBJ1-5; weak D call: TRBD1 (5 bases). V was trimmed by 0 bases and J by 3 bases, leaving 12 bases between them. Germline V gene data show CDR1 as DFQATT and CDR2 as SNEGSKA (reference sequence). The CDR3 is 15 residues long. The chain's CDR3 is CSARDPQDLNQPQHF. Written as DNA, the CDR3 is TGCAGTGCTAGAGATCCACAGGATCTCAATCAGCCCCAGCATTTT.

This chain links TRBV20-1 with TRBJ2-2; maybe TRBD1 (6 bases). Germline lookup yields CDR1 DFQATT and CDR2 SNEGSKA (reference sequence). The CDR3 runs 15 residues. Trimming removed 0 bases at V and 1 base at J, with 9 bases between. The CDR3 here is CSARDKTGNTGELFF. The DNA of the CDR3 is TGCAGTGCTAGAGATAAGACAGGGAACACCGGGGAGCTGTTTTTT.

This clonotype was counted a few times. The chain joins TRBV11-2 to TRBJ1-2; perhaps TRBD1 as D (5 bases). The V and J ends lost 5 bases and 4 bases respectively, with 20 bases between them. From germline, CDR1 is SGHAT and CDR2 FQNNGV. This CDR3 region has 16 residues. In nucleotides, the CDR3 is TGTGCCAGCAGCCCCCGGGACCCTCGACGGGGCTATGGCTACACCTTC. It translates to CASSPRDPRRGYGYTF.

The V call is TRBV7-9, the J call TRBJ2-7, with a weak D call TRBD2 (6 bases). Per the germline V gene, CDR1 is SEHNR and CDR2 is FQNEAQ (reference sequence). There are 15 residues in the CDR3. The germline V and J ends were trimmed by 6 bases and 2 bases, with 17 bases remaining between them. The chain's CDR3 is CASRGGAVSTYEQYF. The CDR3 DNA reads TGTGCCAGCAGGGGGGGAGCGGTTAGTACCTACGAGCAGTACTTC.